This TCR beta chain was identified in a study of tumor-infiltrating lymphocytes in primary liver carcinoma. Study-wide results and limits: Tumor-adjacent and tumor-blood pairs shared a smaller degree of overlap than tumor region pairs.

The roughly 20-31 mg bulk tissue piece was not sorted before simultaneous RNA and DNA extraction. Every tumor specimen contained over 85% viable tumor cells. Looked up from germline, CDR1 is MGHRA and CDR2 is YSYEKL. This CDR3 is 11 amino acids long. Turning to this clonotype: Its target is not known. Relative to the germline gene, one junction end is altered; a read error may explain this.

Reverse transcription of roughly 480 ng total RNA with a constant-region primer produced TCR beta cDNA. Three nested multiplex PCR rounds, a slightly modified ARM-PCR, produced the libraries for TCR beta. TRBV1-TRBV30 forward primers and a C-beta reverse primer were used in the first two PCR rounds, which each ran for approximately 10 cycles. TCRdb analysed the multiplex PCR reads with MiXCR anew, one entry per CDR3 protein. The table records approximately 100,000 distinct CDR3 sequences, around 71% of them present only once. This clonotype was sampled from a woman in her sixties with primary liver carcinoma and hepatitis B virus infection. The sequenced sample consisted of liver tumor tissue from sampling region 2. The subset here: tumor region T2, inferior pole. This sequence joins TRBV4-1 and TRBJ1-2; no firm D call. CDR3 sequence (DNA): TGCGCCAGCAGCCGAGTCAACATCCCAGTCTTC. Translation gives CASSRVNIPVF.